Listed below are T cell receptor beta chains from one sample, sequenced in a study of OX40 agonist ivuxolimab in advanced cancers. Profiled with immunoSEQ multiplex PCR; TCRdb holds only in-frame clones, not every one. This table has 100,000 to 150,000 clones, 85% to 95% appearing once. The source was CD4+ or CD8+ T cells sorted from blood, collected in a trial of the OX40 agonist ivuxolimab. The receptors were gathered from an adult with an advanced solid tumor such as melanoma, head and neck, liver or kidney cancer. Both conserved end residues are trimmed from each CDR3.

cdr3_aa	cdr3_length	v_call
ASSPGLAGGADTQY	14	TRBV7-7
ASSVGQGAYGYT	12	TRBV9
ASSSSGGLADTQY	13	TRBV5-6
ASSRGTSGRTDTQY	14	TRBV18
ASSSRDRGNTEAF	13	TRBV7-3
ASSLPTSSYNEQF	13	TRBV27
ASILAAANTGELF	13	TRBV6-1
ASRTGRELYEQY	12	TRBV28
ASRNPGTGDHTEAF	14	TRBV28
ASSRGGGTYEQY	12	TRBV27
ASTLGSPGTDTQY	13	TRBV5-4
ASRGDTQY	8	TRBV19
ASSYSEGTYEQY	12	TRBV6-5
ASSLGQDPFLPYNEQF	16	TRBV7-9
ASSLQGARSNQPQH	14	TRBV27
ASSPGTNHPRDTEAF	15	TRBV14
ASSARRDTIY	10	TRBV9
ASKVDRNTEAF	11	TRBV7-3
ASSLAQSSGNTIY	13	TRBV7-2
ASSFRTSSYEQY	12	TRBV7-9
ASSENTEAF	9	TRBV2
ASSLGDTAYEQY	12	TRBV5-1
ASSLSATGVGAKNIQY	16	TRBV28
ASSEGTGAFYEQY	13	TRBV10-1
ASSIPGTGYGPGYGYT	16	TRBV19
ASGGQNTEAF	10	TRBV6-1
ASSLLTGLAGNLETQY	16	TRBV7-3
ASSQVPGTSGTRDSYEQY	18	TRBV4-1
ASSEGENTEAF	11	TRBV18
ASSLALGDEQF	11	TRBV7-9
ASSHGLAGGRNTGELF	16	TRBV7-7